These 5 T cell receptor beta chains were sequenced from one sample in a study of Ad26.COV2.S vaccination and SARS-CoV-2 variants. The assay was immunoSEQ multiplex PCR, and TCRdb's table has in-frame clones only and misses some. The sample consists of 350,000 to 450,000 clones, about 83% of them appearing once. As to treatment: 15 to 20 received Ad26.COV2.S at low or high dose, single or two shots; about five received placebo; per-sample allocation not given. Each sample was drawn 63 days after the first injection (of vaccine or placebo). The sequenced sample was peripheral blood, obtained in a trial of Ad26.COV2.S vaccine versus placebo. Receptors originate from a person between 18 and 60 years old who received the Ad26.COV2.S COVID-19 vaccine or a placebo.

This chain links TRBV7-9 with TRBJ2-3; tentatively, D is TRBD1 (6 bases). Trimming removed 6 bases from V and 7 bases from J, with 11 bases in between. CDR3 length: 12 residues. The germline CDR1 and CDR2 sequences are SEHNR and FQNEAQ (reference sequence). CDR3 in amino acids: CASSSQGNTQYF. The CDR3 nucleotides are TGTGCCAGCAGTTCTCAGGGGAATACGCAGTATTTT.

Ten or more counts support this clone. The sample holds other DNA sequences that translate to the same CDR3. The V gene is TRBV6-5, the J gene TRBJ2-7; D unclear. Trimming took off 6 bases at V and 0 bases at J, with 9 bases between the two ends. CDR3 length: 13 residues. Germline V gene data show CDR1 as MNHEY and CDR2 as SVGAGI. The DNA for the CDR3 is TGTGCCAGCAGGCATCGCGACTCCTACGAGCAGTACTTC. The encoded protein is CASRHRDSYEQYF.

V gene TRBV27 combines with J gene TRBJ1-1, with 7 bases matching TRBD1. The CDR3 spans 16 residues. Losses at the gene ends were 9 bases for V and 0 bases for J; bases not matched to a gene: 13. Germline V gene sequence: CDR1 MNHEY, CDR2 SMNVEV (reference sequence). CDR3 amino acids: CARITATGIMNTEAFF. CDR3 coding DNA: TGTGCCAGGATAACGGCGACAGGGATTATGAACACTGAAGCTTTCTTT.

The chain joins TRBV5-4 to TRBJ1-6, with a possible D match to TRBD1 (6 bases). V was cut by 2 bases and J by 5 bases, with 11 bases left in between. This CDR3 region has 15 residues. Germline-derived CDR1 and CDR2 are SGHNT and YYREEE (reference sequence). Here the CDR3 reads CASSFRGMDNSPLHF. In DNA, the CDR3 is TGTGCCAGCAGCTTCAGGGGTATGGATAATTCACCCCTCCACTTT.

The V and J genes are TRBV2 and TRBJ1-6; tentative D call: TRBD1 (5 bases). The length of the CDR3 is 16 residues. The germline V and J ends were trimmed by 6 bases and 6 bases, with 18 bases remaining between them. Germline V gene lookup returns CDR1 SNHLY and CDR2 FYNNEI. The CDR3 reads CASRGGVGRSNSPLHF. CDR3 sequence (DNA): TGTGCCAGCAGGGGGGGGGTAGGACGGAGTAATTCACCCCTCCACTTT.